This TCR beta chain is drawn from a study of blood T cell repertoires in COVID-19. Looking at the study overall: Italy, Spain and the United States were the sources of the convalescent and acute COVID-19 samples. T cells, B-cell-depleted T cells, or PBMCs supplied cDNA or gDNA.

In the original workflow: Using reference gene primer amplification, nucleated cell counts were estimated. The protocol was immunoSEQ multiplex PCR, while the TCRdb copy is restricted to in-frame clones and leaves out a portion. That table gives V, J and clone size, and the DNA gave D and trimming. The data contain about 200,000 clones, around nine tenths of them singletons. Enrolment of Seattle patients took place during active infection, and they were followed longitudinally. CDR3 size: 16 residues. The germline CDR1 and CDR2 sequences are LGHDT and YNNKEL (reference sequence). Unmatched junction bases numbered 8, after V lost 5 bases and J lost 2 bases.

The receptor was derived from a man aged 45-60 years with COVID-19, enrolled during active disease. The chain is built from TRBV3-1 (or the pseudogene TRBV3-2) and TRBJ2-3, with TRBD1 matching over 9 bases. Sequenced sample: peripheral blood. CDR3 residues: CASSGRQGENTDTQYF. Here the CDR3 DNA reads TGTGCCAGCAGCGGTCGACAGGGGGAAAACACAGATACGCAGTATTTT.